This T cell receptor (beta chain) was obtained from a study of Ad26.COV2.S vaccination and SARS-CoV-2 variants. Study-level background: The vaccine Ad26.COV2.S was put into the muscle once, or twice with 56 days between.

Profiled with immunoSEQ multiplex PCR; TCRdb holds only in-frame clones, not every one. The sample includes fewer than 400,000 clones, roughly 90% of them seen just once. General study findings and limits: Once vaccination had occurred, spike-specific CD8+ and CD4+ T cell responses reportedly showed substantial breadth. Participants given vaccine showed non-spike TCR breadth similar to that of placebo recipients.

The V and J ends lost 3 bases and 4 bases, in that order; junction bases with no gene match: 11. Germline V gives CDR1 LNHNV, CDR2 YYDKDF (reference sequence). The CDR3 spans 16 residues. A note on this clone: Its target is not known.

Treatment here: 15 to 20 received Ad26.COV2.S at low or high dose, single or two shots; 5 received placebo; per-sample allocation not given. Repertoires come from day 63 after the first vaccine or placebo injection. It was an adult aged 18-55 years in Boston who was the donor. The gene calls are TRBV15 and TRBJ1-2, with 7 bases that match TRBD1. The source material was peripheral blood, sampled in a trial of Ad26.COV2.S vaccine versus placebo. This TCR derives from a person aged 18-60 years who received the Ad26.COV2.S COVID-19 vaccine or a placebo. In nucleotides, the CDR3 is TGTGCCACCAGCAGCGAGACAGGGAAAATACCCTATGGCTACACCTTC. Its protein is CATSSETGKIPYGYTF.